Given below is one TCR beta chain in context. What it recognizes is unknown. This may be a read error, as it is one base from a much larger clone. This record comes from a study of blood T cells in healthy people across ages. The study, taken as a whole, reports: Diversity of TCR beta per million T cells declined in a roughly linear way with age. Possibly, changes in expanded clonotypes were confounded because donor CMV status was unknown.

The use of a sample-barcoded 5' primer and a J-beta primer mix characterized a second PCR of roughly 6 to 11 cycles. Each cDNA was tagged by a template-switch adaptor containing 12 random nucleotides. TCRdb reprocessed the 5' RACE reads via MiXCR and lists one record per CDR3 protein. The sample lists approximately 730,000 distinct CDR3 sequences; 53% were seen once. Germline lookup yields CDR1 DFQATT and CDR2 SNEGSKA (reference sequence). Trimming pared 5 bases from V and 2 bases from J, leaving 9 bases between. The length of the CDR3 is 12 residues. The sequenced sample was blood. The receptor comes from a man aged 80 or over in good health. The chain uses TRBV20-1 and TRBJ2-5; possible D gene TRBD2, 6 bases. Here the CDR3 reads CSAGRGQETQYF. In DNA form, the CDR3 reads TGCAGTGCTGGACGGGGGCAAGAGACCCAGTACTTC.